Below, one T cell receptor beta chain is given with its context. Its antigen is currently unknown. Data came from immunoSEQ multiplex PCR; TCRdb stores just in-frame clones and leaves some out. The sample includes under 150,000 clones, around nine tenths of them seen just once. The entry originates in a study of T cell responses to AZD1222 COVID-19 vaccine. General study findings and limits: Across the whole spike, CD4 TCRs peaked at regions 160-218 and 743-854. An increase in Spike-specific TCR breadth and depth was observed after two AZD1222 doses. Clonal diversity was possibly underestimated; the donors were predominantly white British and more often female.

Germline-derived CDR1 and CDR2 are SGHRS and YFSETQ. The CDR3 spans 11 residues. Trimming took off 0 bases at V and 9 bases at J, with 7 bases between the two ends. The chain recombines TRBV5-1 with TRBJ2-7, with D possibly matching TRBD1 (6 bases). The receptor was derived from an adult who received the AZD1222 COVID-19 vaccine. Source: peripheral blood, taken 28 days after the second AZD1222 dose. The CDR3 here is CASSLDRVQYF. Here the CDR3 DNA reads TGCGCCAGCAGCTTGGACAGGGTGCAGTACTTC.